This T cell receptor beta chain was profiled in a study of regulatory T cells in long-lasting Graves disease. The time point is: persistent/refractory GD, antithyroid drugs over 5 years with positive TRAb. Isolated PBMC RNA provided the starting material for the TCR library. The diagnosis of Graves' disease used American Thyroid Association guidelines. Each of the patients was recruited from an endocrinology department situated in Xi'an, China. Germline lookup yields CDR1 SGHRS and CDR2 YFSETQ. There are 13 residues in the CDR3. With V trimmed by 3 bases and J by 1 base, 0 bases remained unmatched. Building the TCR beta libraries relied on iRepertoire HTBI primers, and CDR3 regions underwent Arm-PCR. MiXCR, run by TCRdb on the multiplex PCR reads, gives a single entry per CDR3 protein. This repertoire shows around 400,000 distinct CDR3 sequences, about a quarter found once; its top ten account for around 24%.

The sequences come from peripheral blood mononuclear cells (PBMCs), collected when the disease was refractory, from a patient treated with antithyroid drugs. The receptor comes from a female donor with Graves disease. The chain is built from TRBV5-1 and TRBJ1-1; 7 bases are shared with TRBD1. CDR3 in DNA: TGCGCCAGCAGCTGGGACAGGAACACTGAAGCTTTCTTT. Translating gives CASSWDRNTEAFF. The whole variable domain, remainder taken from reference TRBV5-1 and TRBJ1-1, is KAGVTQTPRYLIKTRGQQVTLSCSPISGHRSVSWYQQTPGQGLQFLFEYFSETQRNKGNFPGRFSGRQFSNSRSEMNVSTLELGDSALYLCASSWDRNTEAFFGQGTRLTVV.